These 3 T cell receptor beta chains were sequenced from one sample in a study of cytomegalovirus exposure and HLA in healthy donors. Data came from immunoSEQ multiplex PCR; TCRdb stores just in-frame clones and leaves some out. In the table there are approximately 240,000 clones, about 89% of which are singletons. The sequenced sample consisted of PBMCs. These receptors were taken from a woman between 18 and 29 years old in good health and CMV-seronegative.

The rearrangement joins TRBV29-1 to TRBJ1-2; tentatively, D is TRBD1 (5 bases). Per germline, CDR1 SQVTM and CDR2 ANQGSEA. The CDR3 consists of 12 residues. Trimming left V 4 bases short and J 8 bases short, with 14 bases between. The chain's CDR3 is CSVVEQGIGYTF. The CDR3 DNA sequence: TGCAGCGTTGTAGAGCAGGGCATAGGCTACACCTTC.

V and J are TRBV4-1 and TRBJ2-5, with D hard to call. With 0 bases removed from V and 6 bases from J, the gap between germline ends came to 17 bases. The CDR3 spans 16 residues. Germline loops: CDR1 MGHRA, CDR2 YSYEKL. The CDR3 here is CASSQDYPAAEQTQYF. CDR3 in DNA: TGCGCCAGCAGCCAAGACTACCCGGCGGCAGAACAGACCCAGTACTTC.

The J gene is TRBJ2-7, the V gene TRBV25-1; 9 positions match TRBD1. CDR3 size: 16 residues. Germline V gene data show CDR1 as MGHDK and CDR2 as SYGVNS. Losses at the gene ends were 2 bases for V and 3 bases for J; bases not matched to a gene: 8. In DNA, the CDR3 is TGTGCCAGCAGTGAAGGAGGGACAGGGTCAAGCTACGAGCAGTACTTC. The encoded protein is CASSEGGTGSSYEQYF.